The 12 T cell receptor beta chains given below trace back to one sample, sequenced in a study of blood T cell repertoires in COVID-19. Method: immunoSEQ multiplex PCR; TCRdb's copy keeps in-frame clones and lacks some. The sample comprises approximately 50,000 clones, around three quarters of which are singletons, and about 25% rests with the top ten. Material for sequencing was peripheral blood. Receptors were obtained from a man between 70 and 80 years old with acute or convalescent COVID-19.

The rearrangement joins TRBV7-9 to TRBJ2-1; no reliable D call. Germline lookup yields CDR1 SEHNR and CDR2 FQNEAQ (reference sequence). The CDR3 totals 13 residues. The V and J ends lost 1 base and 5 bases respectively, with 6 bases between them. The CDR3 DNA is TGTGCCAGCAGCTTAGTGTTAGACAATGAGCAGTTCTTC. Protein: CASSLVLDNEQFF.

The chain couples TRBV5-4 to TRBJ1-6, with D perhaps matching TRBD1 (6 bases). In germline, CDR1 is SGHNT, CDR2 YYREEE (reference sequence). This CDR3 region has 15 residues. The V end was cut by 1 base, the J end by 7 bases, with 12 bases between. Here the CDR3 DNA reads TGTGCCAGCAGCTTGTTTTCAGGGGACAATTCACCCCTCCACTTT. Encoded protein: CASSLFSGDNSPLHF.

The CDR3 sequence is CASSLGYRKKYF. In nucleotides, the CDR3 is TGTGCCAGCAGCTTGGGGTATAGAAAGAAGTATTTT. The V gene is TRBV5-8, the J gene TRBJ2-3; no firm D call. There are 12 residues in the CDR3. Germline CDR1 and CDR2: SGHTS and YDEGEE. Trimming removed 0 bases from V and 13 bases from J, with 12 bases in between.

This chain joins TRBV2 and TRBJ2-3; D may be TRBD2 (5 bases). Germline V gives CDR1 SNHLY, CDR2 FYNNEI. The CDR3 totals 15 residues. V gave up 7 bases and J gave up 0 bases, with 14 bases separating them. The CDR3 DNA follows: TGTGCCAGCAAGAGGGAGCGGACTAGCACAGATACGCAGTATTTT. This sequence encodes CASKRERTSTDTQYF.

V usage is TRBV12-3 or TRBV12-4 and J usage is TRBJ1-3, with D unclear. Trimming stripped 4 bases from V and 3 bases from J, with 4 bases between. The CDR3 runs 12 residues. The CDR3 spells CASSSGGNTIYF. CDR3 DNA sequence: TGTGCCAGCAGTTCGGGTGGAAACACCATATATTTT.

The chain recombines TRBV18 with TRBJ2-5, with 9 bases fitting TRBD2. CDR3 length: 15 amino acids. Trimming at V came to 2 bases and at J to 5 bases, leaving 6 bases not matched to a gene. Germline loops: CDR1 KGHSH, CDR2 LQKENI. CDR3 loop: CASSPGRGGVETQYF. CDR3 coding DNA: TGTGCCAGCTCACCAGGGCGGGGGGGCGTCGAGACCCAGTACTTC.

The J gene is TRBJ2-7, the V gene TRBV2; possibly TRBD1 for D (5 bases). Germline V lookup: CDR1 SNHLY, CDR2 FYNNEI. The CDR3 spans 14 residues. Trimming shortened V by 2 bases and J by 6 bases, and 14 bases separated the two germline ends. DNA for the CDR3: TGTGCCAGCAGTGAACTGGGGCTGACCGGCGAGCAGTACTTC. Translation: CASSELGLTGEQYF.

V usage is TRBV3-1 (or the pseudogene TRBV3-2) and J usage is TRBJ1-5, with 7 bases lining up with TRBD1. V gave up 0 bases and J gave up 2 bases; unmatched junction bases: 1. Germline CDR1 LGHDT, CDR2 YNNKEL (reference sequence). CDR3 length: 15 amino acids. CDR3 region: CASSQDGQGNQPQHF. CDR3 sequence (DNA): TGTGCCAGCAGCCAAGATGGACAGGGCAATCAGCCCCAGCATTTT.

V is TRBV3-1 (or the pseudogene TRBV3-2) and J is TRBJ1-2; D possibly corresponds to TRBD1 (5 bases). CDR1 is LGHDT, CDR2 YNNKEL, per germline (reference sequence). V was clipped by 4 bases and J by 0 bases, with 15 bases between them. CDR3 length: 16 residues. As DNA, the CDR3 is TGTGCCAGCAGCCTAAGGGGTACAGGAGCTAACTATGGCTACACCTTC. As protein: CASSLRGTGANYGYTF.

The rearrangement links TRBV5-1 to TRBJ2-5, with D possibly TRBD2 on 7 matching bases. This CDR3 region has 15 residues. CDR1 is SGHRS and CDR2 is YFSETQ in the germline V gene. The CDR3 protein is CPRSGGGGSRETQYF. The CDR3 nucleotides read TGCCCCCGCAGCGGAGGGGGGGGCAGCCGGGAGACCCAGTACTTC. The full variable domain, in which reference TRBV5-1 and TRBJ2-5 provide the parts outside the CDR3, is KAGVTQTPRYLIKTRGQQVTLSCSPISGHRSVSWYQQTPGQGLQFLFEYFSETQRNKGNFPGRFSGRQFSNSRSEMNVSTLELGDSALYLCPRSGGGGSRETQYFGPGTRLLVL.

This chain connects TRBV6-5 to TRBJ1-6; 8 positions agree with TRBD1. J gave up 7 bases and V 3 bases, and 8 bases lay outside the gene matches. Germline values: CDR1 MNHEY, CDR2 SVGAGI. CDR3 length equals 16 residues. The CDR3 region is CASSYSDRAFNSPLHF. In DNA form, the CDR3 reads TGTGCCAGCAGTTATTCGGACAGGGCGTTCAATTCACCCCTCCACTTT.

For the CDR3, the DNA is TGTGCCAGCAGACGAATGGTAGGGGAATCACCCCTCCACTTT. Translation gives CASRRMVGESPLHF. The J gene is TRBJ1-6, the V gene TRBV6-5; TRBD1 might be the D (5 bases). Germline CDR1 is MNHEY and CDR2 is SVGAGI. CDR3 size: 14 residues. Trimming cost V 6 bases and J 10 bases, with 16 bases left between them.